A selection of T cell receptor beta chains follows, all from one sample in a study of shared clonotypes between healthy human individuals. Clones were sequenced by immunoSEQ multiplex PCR, and TCRdb holds only the in-frame ones, with some missing. This sample carries millions of clones, over 90% of them seen once, and the ten largest clones take about 0.41%. The sequenced material came from naive CD4+ T cells from PBMCs. These receptors came from a man between 18 and 35 years old in good health. Some clones in this sample may be carry-over from other donors' samples. CDR3s include the opening cysteine and the closing phenylalanine or tryptophan. Fields, in order: V gene, D gene, clone size, J gene, CDR3 protein, CDR3 DNA. The D gene is left open where the match is weak. The size of a clone is reported for some rows only, either as once, few or many, or as a class for expanded clones.

>TRBV4-2|-|-|TRBJ1-1
CASSQGTLRDTRRAFF
TGTGCCAGCAGCCAAGGCACTCTAAGGGACACCAGGAGGGCTTTCTTT
>TRBV6-6|-|-|TRBJ2-1
CASSYLTLGGDNEQFF
TGTGCCAGCAGTTACTTAACGCTTGGCGGGGACAATGAGCAGTTCTTC
>TRBV5-1|TRBD2|-|TRBJ2-5
CASSVGGAQRETQYF
TGCGCCAGCAGCGTCGGGGGGGCACAGCGGGAGACCCAGTACTTC
>TRBV13|TRBD2|once|TRBJ2-7
CASSFAGGSDEQYF
TGTGCCAGCAGCTTCGCCGGGGGGTCTGACGAGCAGTACTTC
>TRBV6-1|-|-|TRBJ1-4
CASSEGWGAHEKLFF
TGTGCCAGCAGTGAAGGGTGGGGGGCCCATGAAAAACTGTTTTTT
>TRBV19|-|-|TRBJ2-1
CASSSFSDGSREQFF
TGTGCCAGTAGTTCGTTCAGTGACGGCAGTAGGGAGCAGTTCTTC
>TRBV30|-|few|TRBJ1-1
CAWGNTIGTEAFF
TGTGCCTGGGGAAATACGATCGGCACTGAAGCTTTCTTT
>TRBV29-1|TRBD1|-|TRBJ1-1
CSASGGGTEAFF
TGCAGCGCCTCAGGGGGAGGGACTGAAGCTTTCTTT
>TRBV18|-|-|TRBJ1-5
CASSQKGGTISVQPQHF
TGTGCCAGCTCCCAAAAGGGAGGGACCATTTCGGTTCAGCCCCAGCATTTT
>TRBV5-1|-|once|TRBJ2-4
CASSLGQDIQYF
TGCGCCAGCAGCTTAGGGCAGGACATTCAGTACTTC
>TRBV6-6|-|-|TRBJ1-3
CATEGSGNTIYF
TGTGCCACCGAGGGGTCTGGAAACACCATATATTTT
>TRBV5-5|-|-|TRBJ1-1
CASSPGQNTEAFF
TGTGCCAGCAGCCCGGGACAGAACACTGAAGCTTTCTTT
>TRBV7-9|-|-|TRBJ2-3
CASFPWGSDTQYF
TGTGCCAGCTTCCCTTGGGGGTCAGATACGCAGTATTTT
>TRBV28|-|-|TRBJ1-2
CASRESYGYTF
TGTGCCAGCAGGGAATCCTATGGCTACACCTTC
>TRBV7-9|-|once|TRBJ1-5
CASSPKGQHQPQHF
TGTGCCAGCAGCCCAAAAGGACAGCATCAGCCCCAGCATTTT
>TRBV5-1|TRBD1|-|TRBJ1-1
CASSLGGGLESGTEAFF
TGCGCCAGCAGCTTGGGAGGGGGCCTCGAATCCGGGACTGAAGCTTTCTTT
>TRBV11-1|TRBD1|-|TRBJ2-3
CASSRGRGQGRSDTQYF
TGTGCCAGCAGCCGGGGCCGGGGACAGGGGCGCTCAGATACGCAGTATTTT
>TRBV9|TRBD1|-|TRBJ1-1
CASSPGTGETEAFF
TGTGCCAGCAGCCCGGGGACAGGGGAGACTGAAGCTTTCTTT
>TRBV5-1|-|-|TRBJ2-1
CASSLAGMTIYNEQFF
TGCGCCAGCAGCTTGGCCGGTATGACTATCTACAATGAGCAGTTCTTC
>TRBV7-9|-|-|TRBJ1-3
CASSFQENSGNTIYF
TGTGCCAGCAGCTTTCAGGAAAACTCTGGAAACACCATATATTTT
>TRBV18|TRBD2|-|TRBJ2-1
CASSIGMAGVVNEQFF
TGTGCCAGCTCCATTGGGATGGCGGGAGTTGTCAATGAGCAGTTCTTC
>TRBV30|-|-|TRBJ2-2
CAWLSLGRQTGELFF
TGTGCCTGGCTCTCCTTAGGCCGACAGACCGGGGAGCTGTTTTTT
>TRBV28|TRBD1|-|TRBJ2-7
CASSIPGQAFEEQYF
TGTGCCAGCAGTATCCCCGGACAGGCTTTCGAGGAGCAGTACTTC
>TRBV28|-|-|TRBJ1-6
CASRTQSSYNSPLHF
TGTGCCAGCCGAACACAGAGCTCCTATAATTCACCCCTCCACTTT
>TRBV5-5|-|once|TRBJ2-1
CASSLNAGIYNEQFF
TGTGCCAGCAGCTTGAACGCGGGAATCTACAATGAGCAGTTCTTC
>TRBV4-1|-|-|TRBJ1-5
CASSSGRRPQHF
TGCGCCAGCAGCTCGGGGCGCAGGCCCCAGCATTTT
>TRBV2|-|-|TRBJ1-3
CASRADSGNTIYF
TGTGCCAGCAGGGCGGACAGTGGAAACACCATATATTTT
>TRBV18|TRBD2|-|TRBJ2-1
CASSPTLTSGNYNEQFF
TGTGCCAGCTCGCCCACCCTGACTAGCGGGAACTACAATGAGCAGTTCTTC
>TRBV18|TRBD2|-|TRBJ2-2
CASSPPGRSGRLTGELFF
TGTGCCAGCTCACCACCAGGACGGAGCGGGAGGCTCACCGGGGAGCTGTTTTTT
>TRBV6-5|-|-|TRBJ1-2
CASSPGMAGYTF
TGTGCCAGCAGTCCAGGCATGGCTGGCTACACCTTC
>TRBV5-4|-|-|TRBJ2-5
CASSKQGGPFETQYF
TGTGCCAGCAGCAAACAAGGAGGACCATTCGAGACCCAGTACTTC
>TRBV10-1|-|-|TRBJ2-7
CASSESVGGRTYEQYF
TGCGCCAGCAGTGAGTCGGTTGGCGGGCGTACCTACGAGCAGTACTTC
>TRBV6-1|TRBD2|once|TRBJ2-3
CASKGLEADTQYF
TGTGCCAGCAAAGGACTAGAAGCAGATACGCAGTATTTT
>TRBV2|-|-|TRBJ1-1
CASSMSQGGVAEAFF
TGTGCCAGCAGTATGTCACAGGGAGGTGTTGCTGAAGCTTTCTTT
>TRBV6-6|TRBD1|once|TRBJ1-2
CASSKTGIYGYTF
TGTGCCAGCAGTAAGACAGGGATCTATGGCTACACCTTC
>TRBV28|-|-|TRBJ1-2
CASNGPPRGGYTF
TGTGCCAGCAATGGGCCCCCAAGAGGTGGCTACACCTTC
>TRBV28|-|-|TRBJ2-2
CASTDLQRRELFF
TGTGCCAGCACGGACCTACAGCGCAGGGAGCTGTTTTTT
>TRBV5-1|TRBD2|-|TRBJ2-2
CASSFLAGNTGELFF
TGCGCCAGCAGCTTCCTAGCGGGTAACACCGGGGAGCTGTTTTTT
>TRBV19|-|-|TRBJ2-7
CASSLVGQTPEQYF
TGTGCCAGTAGTTTAGTTGGGCAGACCCCCGAGCAGTACTTC
>TRBV29-1|-|-|TRBJ2-3
CSVEGRLSTDTQYF
TGCAGCGTTGAAGGCAGACTTAGCACAGATACGCAGTATTTT
>TRBV28|-|-|TRBJ2-1
CASSPPPHNEQFF
TGTGCCAGCAGTCCCCCACCCCATAATGAGCAGTTCTTC
>TRBV18|-|-|TRBJ2-3
CASSPPNTSTDTQYF
TGTGCCAGCTCACCACCGAACACCTCCACAGATACGCAGTATTTT
>TRBV18|-|-|TRBJ1-1
CASSPREGPEAFF
TGTGCCAGCTCACCACGGGAAGGGCCTGAAGCTTTCTTT
>TRBV7-9|-|-|TRBJ2-7
CASSYPGDFYEQYF
TGTGCCAGCAGCTACCCTGGGGATTTCTACGAGCAGTACTTC